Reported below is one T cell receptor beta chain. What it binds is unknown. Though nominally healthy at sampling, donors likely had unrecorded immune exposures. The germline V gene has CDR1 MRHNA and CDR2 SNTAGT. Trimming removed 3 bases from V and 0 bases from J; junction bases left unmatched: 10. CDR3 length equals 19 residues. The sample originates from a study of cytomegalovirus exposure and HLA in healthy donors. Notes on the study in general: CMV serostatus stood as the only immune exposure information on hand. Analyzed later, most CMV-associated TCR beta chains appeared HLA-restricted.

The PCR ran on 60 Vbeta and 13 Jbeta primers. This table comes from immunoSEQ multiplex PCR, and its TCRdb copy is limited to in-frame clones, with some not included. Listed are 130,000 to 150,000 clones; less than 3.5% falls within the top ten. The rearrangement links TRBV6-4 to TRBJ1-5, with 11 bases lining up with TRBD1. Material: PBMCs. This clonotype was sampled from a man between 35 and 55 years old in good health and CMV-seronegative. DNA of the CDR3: TGTGCCAGCAGTGAAATATGGACAGGGGGCGCTTATAGCAATCAGCCCCAGCATTTT. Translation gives CASSEIWTGGAYSNQPQHF.